This T cell receptor beta chain was retrieved from a study of T cells in Graves' hyperthyroidism and ophthalmopathy. CDR1 and CDR2 from the germline V gene are MDHEN and SYDVKM. CDR3 length: 10 residues. The source material, RNA transcripts, was used to amplify TCR beta CDR3 regions. When the TCR CDR3 underwent first-round RT-PCR, the HTBI primer set was used. TCRdb itself ran the multiplex PCR reads through MiXCR, one entry per CDR3 protein. Among 300,000 or so distinct CDR3 sequences, about 20% were seen once, and the ten largest hold approximately 49%. Study results and caveats: In simple terms, a model built on 13 V-J features told ophthalmopathy apart from stable hyperthyroidism. Ophthalmopathy, as predicted by the model, came a median roughly 6.3 months after the prediction.

Graves' hyperthyroidism is called stable when ophthalmopathy does not progress within 18 months. Patients were aged 18 to 65, had disease duration under 2 months, and had newly diagnosed hyperthyroidism. This clonotype was seen a handful of times. Its target is not known. A read error may account for a junction end that differs from germline. The origin of this receptor is a woman aged 45-65 years with Graves' hyperthyroidism. This chain joins TRBV28 and TRBJ2-5; D uncertain. The material sequenced was blood. DNA for the CDR3: TGTGCCAGCAGTCCCCGATTCGGCCACTTC. It encodes CASSPRFGHF.